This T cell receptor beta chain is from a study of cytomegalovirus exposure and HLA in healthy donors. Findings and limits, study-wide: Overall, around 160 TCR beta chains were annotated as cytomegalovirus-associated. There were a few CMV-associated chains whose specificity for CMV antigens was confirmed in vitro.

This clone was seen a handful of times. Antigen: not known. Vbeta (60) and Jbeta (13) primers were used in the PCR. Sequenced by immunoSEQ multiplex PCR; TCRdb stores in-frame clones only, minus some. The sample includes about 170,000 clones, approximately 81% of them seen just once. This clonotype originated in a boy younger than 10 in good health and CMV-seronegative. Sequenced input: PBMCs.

CDR3 bases: TGTGCCAGCAGGGCGACAGGGGAGAGCACTGAAGCTTTCTTT. The encoded protein is CASRATGESTEAFF. The V call is TRBV6-1, the J call TRBJ1-1; 8 bases are shared with TRBD1. The ends lost 6 bases at V and 4 bases at J; junction bases unmatched: 7. The CDR3 has 14 residues. From germline, CDR1 is MNHNS and CDR2 SASEGT.